This passage covers 8 T cell receptor beta chains from one sample sequenced in a study of blood T cell repertoires in COVID-19. Generated by immunoSEQ multiplex PCR, the TCRdb table keeps only in-frame clones and is missing some. The table lists more than 25,000 clones, about 90% of them singletons. The sequenced sample consisted of peripheral blood. The receptors shown here come from a man aged 65-85 years with acute or convalescent COVID-19.

This clone is categorized as medium-sized (0.01 to 0.1%). This rearrangement joins TRBV27 to TRBJ1-5; D is perhaps TRBD1 (6 bases). The germline CDR1 and CDR2 sequences are MNHEY and SMNVEV (reference sequence). Between the trimmed V and J ends, which lost 4 bases and 3 bases, there was a span of 10 bases. The CDR3 length is 14 residues. CDR3 region: CASSSDSPNQPQHF. The CDR3 DNA reads TGTGCCAGCAGTTCGGACAGCCCCAATCAGCCCCAGCATTTT.

J is TRBJ2-1 and V is TRBV11-2; D gene uncertain. CDR3 size: 14 residues. Deletions cut 6 bases from V and 4 bases from J, with 13 bases between. Germline assignment: CDR1 SGHAT and CDR2 FQNNGV. For the CDR3, the DNA is TGTGCCAGCAGGGCTTTGTACCATTACAATGAGCAGTTCTTC. It encodes CASRALYHYNEQFF.

This clone turned up a few times. The V and J genes are TRBV5-1 and TRBJ2-1, with TRBD2 matching 7 bases. The CDR3 length is 15 residues. J lost 2 bases, V lost 3 bases, and 5 bases had no gene match. The germline V gene has CDR1 SGHRS and CDR2 YFSETQ. The DNA of the CDR3 is TGCGCCAGCAGCTCCGGGACTACCACCTACAATGAGCAGTTCTTC. Translation: CASSSGTTTYNEQFF. The full variable domain, its missing parts supplied by reference TRBV5-1 and TRBJ2-1, is KAGVTQTPRYLIKTRGQQVTLSCSPISGHRSVSWYQQTPGQGLQFLFEYFSETQRNKGNFPGRFSGRQFSNSRSEMNVSTLELGDSALYLCASSSGTTTYNEQFFGPGTRLTVL.

The rearrangement links TRBV18 to TRBJ1-5; TRBD1 might be the D (6 bases). This CDR3 comprises 13 residues. V lost 7 bases and J 3 bases, leaving 10 bases between the germline ends. CDR1 KGHSH and CDR2 LQKENI come from the germline V gene. The CDR3 protein is CASCQGNNQPQHF. CDR3 nucleotides: TGTGCCAGCTGTCAGGGGAACAATCAGCCCCAGCATTTT.

The gene calls are TRBV5-1 and TRBJ2-3; D is ambiguous. The CDR3 contains 13 residues. V shed 4 bases and J shed 3 bases, with 9 bases lying between them. Germline CDR1 is SGHRS and CDR2 is YFSETQ. The CDR3 DNA reads as TGCGCCAGCAGCCTGGACGGGACAGATACGCAGTATTTT. This codes for CASSLDGTDTQYF.

By proportion, this clone is medium-sized. At the DNA level, this CDR3 is encoded by other sequences in the same sample as well. This chain joins TRBV9 and TRBJ2-5, with D perhaps matching TRBD2 (7 bases). This CDR3 spans 15 amino acids. CDR1 is SGDLS, CDR2 YYNGEE, per germline. The CDR3 nucleotides read TGTCCCCGCCGCGGAGGGGGGGGGCCCCAAGAGACCCAGTACTTC. Its protein product is CPRRGGGGPQETQYF.

V gene TRBV5-6 combines with J gene TRBJ2-3, with TRBD2 identical over 7 bases. Germline CDR1 and CDR2: SGHDT and YYEEEE. The CDR3 is 16 amino acids. With V trimmed by 2 bases and J by 1 base, 7 bases remained unmatched. The CDR3 protein is CASSFRSGFRTDTQYF. Written as DNA, the CDR3 is TGTGCCAGCAGCTTTCGTAGCGGGTTCCGCACAGATACGCAGTATTTT.

The rearrangement links TRBV9 to TRBJ2-7; the match to TRBD2 covers 12 bases. Trimming cost V 4 bases and J 5 bases; bases outside gene matches: 10. Per the germline V gene, CDR1 is SGDLS and CDR2 is YYNGEE. The CDR3 has 16 amino acids. CDR3 in amino acids: CASSRTGTSGPDEQYF. CDR3 nucleotide sequence: TGTGCCAGCAGCCGGACGGGGACTAGCGGGCCTGACGAGCAGTACTTC.